Each of the 7 T cell receptor beta chains below was sequenced from the same sample in a study of T cells in Graves' hyperthyroidism and ophthalmopathy. What was amplified from RNA transcripts were TCR beta CDR3 regions. HTBI primers were used for first-round RT-PCR of the TCR CDR3. TCRdb reanalysed the multiplex PCR reads using MiXCR and keeps one entry per CDR3 protein. Of around 300,000 distinct CDR3 sequences in the sample, approximately 15% are singletons; the top ten hold around 23%. The source material was blood. Receptor source: a woman in her 30s with Graves' hyperthyroidism.

This clonotype has at least ten counts. The J gene is TRBJ2-3, the V gene TRBV28, with 10 bases matching TRBD2. Germline V CDR1 and CDR2: MDHEN, SYDVKM. Germline trimming cut 2 bases from V and 4 bases from J; bases unmatched to any gene: 3. The CDR3 length is 15 residues. The CDR3 loop reads CASSLIAGGADTQYF. CDR3 DNA sequence: TGTGCCAGCAGTTTAATAGCGGGAGGAGCAGATACGCAGTATTTT.

This clonotype came up many times. The rearrangement links TRBV12-3 or TRBV12-4 to TRBJ2-1; the D is unclear. This CDR3 spans 11 amino acids. V was cut by 6 bases and J by 15 bases, with 15 bases left in between. The CDR3 coding sequence is TGTGCCAGCAGCAATCTCCCCCCCCCGTTCTTC. Its translation is CASSNLPPPFF.

The genes are TRBV6-1 and TRBJ2-6; D is tentatively TRBD1 or TRBD2 (6 bases each). Germline V gives CDR1 MNHNS, CDR2 SASEGT. The CDR3 contains 17 residues. Trimming left V 4 bases short and J 0 bases short, with 13 bases between. The CDR3 DNA is TGTGCCAGCAGTGGGGCGGGACACGTCTCTGGGGCCAACGTCCTGACTTTC. Encoded protein: CASSGAGHVSGANVLTF.

This clonotype was observed a handful of times. The V and J genes are TRBV20-1 and TRBJ1-2; TRBD1 agrees at 7 bases. CDR3 length: 16 amino acids. Germline assignment: CDR1 DFQATT and CDR2 SNEGSKA (reference sequence). V was clipped by 0 bases and J by 3 bases; unmatched bases: 10. The CDR3 loop is CSARDLGQAYDYGYTF. CDR3 sequence (DNA): TGCAGTGCTAGAGATCTTGGACAGGCCTATGACTATGGCTACACCTTC.

This clonotype appeared many times. The genes are TRBV15 and TRBJ2-3, with D uncertain. The CDR3 extends over 16 amino acids. V dropped 0 bases and J dropped 6 bases, with 16 bases sitting between them. CDR1 is LNHNV, CDR2 YYDKDF, per germline (reference sequence). CDR3 nucleotides: TGTGCCACCAGCAGAGAACAGCCTCGAATCCCCGATACGCAGTATTTT. Protein sequence: CATSREQPRIPDTQYF.

Notes on this clonotype: This sequence may be a read error, since a much larger clone differs from it by one base. CDR3 in DNA: TGTGCCTGGAGCCCACCGGGATTCTCTAGGGGCTACACCTTC. It codes for CAWSPPGFSRGYTF. This chain connects TRBV30 to TRBJ1-2; D gene ambiguous. V was trimmed by 3 bases and J by 8 bases, leaving 19 bases between them. Germline CDR1 is GTSNPN and CDR2 is SVGIG (reference sequence). This CDR3 contains 14 residues. Looking up the rest from reference TRBV30 and TRBJ1-2 gives the full variable domain: SQTIHQWPATLVQPVGSPLSLECTVEGTSNPNLYWYRQAAGRGLQLLFYSVGIGQISSEVPQNLSASRPQDRQFILSSKKLLLSDSGFYLCAWSPPGFSRGYTFGSGTRLTVV.

This clonotype was found many times. The chain joins TRBV10-2 to TRBJ2-1; 11 bases align to TRBD2. Losses at the gene ends were 8 bases for V and 2 bases for J; bases not matched to a gene: 2. The CDR3 contains 14 residues. From germline, CDR1 is WSHSY and CDR2 SAAADI. CDR3 in amino acids: CASRLAGTYNEQFF. Written as DNA, the CDR3 is TGCGCCAGCCGACTAGCGGGGACCTACAATGAGCAGTTCTTC.